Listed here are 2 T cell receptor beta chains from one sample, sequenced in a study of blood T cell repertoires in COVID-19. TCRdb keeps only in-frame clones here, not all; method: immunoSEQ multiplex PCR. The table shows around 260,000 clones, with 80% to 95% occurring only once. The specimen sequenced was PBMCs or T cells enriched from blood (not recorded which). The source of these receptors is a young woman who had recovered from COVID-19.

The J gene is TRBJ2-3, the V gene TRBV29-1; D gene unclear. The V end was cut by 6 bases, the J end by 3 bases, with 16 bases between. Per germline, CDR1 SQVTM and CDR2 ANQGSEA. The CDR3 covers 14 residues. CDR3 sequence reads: CSVDYLVLTDTQYF. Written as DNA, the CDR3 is TGCAGCGTAGATTACCTAGTCTTGACAGATACGCAGTATTTT.

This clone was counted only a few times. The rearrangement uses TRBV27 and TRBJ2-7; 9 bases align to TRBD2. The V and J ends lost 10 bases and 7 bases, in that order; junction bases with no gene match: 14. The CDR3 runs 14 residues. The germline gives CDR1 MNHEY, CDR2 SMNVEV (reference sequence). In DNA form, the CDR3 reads TGTGCCACCAGACAAGGTCAGGCGGGAGGGGAGCAGTACTTC. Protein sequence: CATRQGQAGGEQYF.